This entry describes one TCR beta chain. These data come from a study of blood T cells in healthy people across ages. Through a sample-barcoded 5' primer and a J-beta primer mix, a second PCR was run for about 6 to 11 cycles. TCRdb fed the 5' RACE reads into MiXCR, producing one record per CDR3 protein. The sample yields 550,000 to 700,000 distinct CDR3 sequences, 25% to 30% seen once. Looked up from germline, CDR1 is SGHTA and CDR2 is FQGTGA. The CDR3 extends over 16 amino acids. The TCR comes from a woman between 65 and 79 years old in good health. Material for sequencing was blood. J is TRBJ2-5 and V is TRBV7-3; D gene uncertain. The end of the DNA is better explained by TRBJ2-1, so the J call may be wrong. CDR3 bases: TGTGCCAGCAGCTCGAATTTGGACGTCCCCTACAATGAGCAGTTCTTC. As protein: CASSSNLDVPYNEQFF.